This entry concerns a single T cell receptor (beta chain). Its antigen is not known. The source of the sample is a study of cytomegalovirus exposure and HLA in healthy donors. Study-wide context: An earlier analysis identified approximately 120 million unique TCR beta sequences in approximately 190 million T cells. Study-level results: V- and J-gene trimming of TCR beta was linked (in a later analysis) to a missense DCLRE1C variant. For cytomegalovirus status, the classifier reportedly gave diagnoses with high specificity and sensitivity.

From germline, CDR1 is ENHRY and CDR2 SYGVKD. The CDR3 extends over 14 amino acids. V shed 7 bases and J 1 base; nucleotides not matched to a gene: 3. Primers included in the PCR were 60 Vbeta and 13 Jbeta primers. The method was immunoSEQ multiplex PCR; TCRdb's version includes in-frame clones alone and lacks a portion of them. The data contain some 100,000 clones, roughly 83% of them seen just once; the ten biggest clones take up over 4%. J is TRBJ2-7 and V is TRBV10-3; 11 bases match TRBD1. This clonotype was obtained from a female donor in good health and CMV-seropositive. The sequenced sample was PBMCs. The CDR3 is CAITRDRGSYEQYF. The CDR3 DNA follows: TGTGCCATCACCAGGGACAGGGGGTCCTACGAGCAGTACTTC.